This T cell receptor (beta chain) was captured by sequencing in a study of OX40 agonist ivuxolimab in advanced cancers. The wider study: While on treatment, patients had intravenous ivuxolimab at 0.01 to 10 mg/kg every 2 weeks. Hepatocellular carcinoma, melanoma, renal cell or head and neck cancer was diagnosed in the dose-escalation patients. Aged roughly 23 to 85 with a mean of roughly 63 years, they were approximately 79% male. Study results and caveats: Undetermined was the antigen specificity of the expanded peripheral T cells.

About this clone: As yet, its antigen is unknown.

The CDR3 is made up of 12 amino acids. Germline V gene lookup returns CDR1 MDHEN and CDR2 SYDVKM. Trimming took 7 bases from V and 5 from J, leaving 11 bases between them. Sequencing was performed with immunoSEQ multiplex PCR; in TCRdb, only in-frame clones are kept and a portion is missing. The top ten hold more than 1.1% of the sample, which has roughly 98,000 clones, roughly 80% seen once. The clonotype was recovered from an adult with an advanced solid tumor such as melanoma, head and neck, liver or kidney cancer. Source: CD4+ or CD8+ T cells sorted from blood, taken in a trial of the OX40 agonist ivuxolimab. V and J are TRBV28 and TRBJ1-2; D remains unclear. CDR3 region: CASNPAPYGYTF. As DNA, the CDR3 is TGTGCCAGCAACCCGGCCCCTTATGGCTACACCTTC.